Each of the 9 T cell receptor beta chains below was sequenced from the same sample in a study of human thymus T cells. The table came from immunoSEQ multiplex PCR; TCRdb's copy has only in-frame clones and leaves some out. The data contain tens of thousands of clones, 94% of them seen just once; the ten biggest clones take up more than 0.1%. The specimen sequenced was blood. The receptors were gathered from a boy under three years old with a congenital heart defect but otherwise immunologically healthy.

The gene calls are TRBV4-3 and TRBJ2-3; 7 nucleotides align to TRBD2. V was pared by 3 bases and J by 5 bases, with 8 bases of the junction left unmatched. The CDR3 sequence is 15 residues long. The V gene's germline CDR1 is LGHNA and CDR2 YSLEER. DNA of the CDR3: TGCGCCAGCAGCCAGGGAGTAAGCGGGAAAGATACGCAGTATTTT. This translates into CASSQGVSGKDTQYF.

This clone was recorded once. The V and J genes are TRBV7-9 and TRBJ2-7, with 10 positions matching TRBD1. Germline-derived CDR1 and CDR2 are SEHNR and FQNEAQ (reference sequence). J was trimmed by 3 bases and V by 3 bases; bases with no gene match: 5. The CDR3 has 15 amino acids. This CDR3 reads CASSLLGTGDYEQYF. DNA for the CDR3: TGTGCCAGCAGCTTGTTAGGGACAGGGGACTACGAGCAGTACTTC.

This chain connects TRBV5-1 to TRBJ1-2, with D unresolved. The CDR3 is 15 amino acids. Trimming stripped 4 bases from V and 5 bases from J, with 18 bases between. Germline CDR1 SGHRS, CDR2 YFSETQ. Here the CDR3 DNA reads TGCGCCAGCAGCCACGGGCCGCCCGAAGGGTATGGCTACACCTTC. This sequence encodes CASSHGPPEGYGYTF.

This clone was detected once. This chain uses TRBV9 with TRBJ1-2, with 8 bases aligning to TRBD1. V shed 4 bases, J shed 6 bases, and the junction held 8 bases outside the gene matches. The germline V gene has CDR1 SGDLS and CDR2 YYNGEE. The CDR3 extends over 14 amino acids. For the CDR3, the DNA is TGTGCCAGCAGCACCCGACAGGGGATGAATGGCTACACCTTC. Encoded protein: CASSTRQGMNGYTF.

The V gene is TRBV11-2, the J gene TRBJ1-1; no clear D gene. Germline CDR1 and CDR2: SGHAT and FQNNGV. The CDR3 length is 12 residues. V was pared by 1 base and J by 5 bases, with 5 bases between. The CDR3 sequence is CASSLGWTEAFF. The DNA of the CDR3 is TGTGCCAGCAGCTTAGGGTGGACTGAAGCTTTCTTT. Variable domain in full (rest from reference TRBV11-2 and TRBJ1-1): EAGVAQSPRYKIIEKRQSVAFWCNPISGHATLYWYQQILGQGPKLLIQFQNNGVVDDSQLPKDRFSAERLKGVDSTLKIQPAKLEDSAVYLCASSLGWTEAFFGQGTRLTVV.

This chain joins TRBV5-1 and TRBJ2-7; weak D call: TRBD1 (6 bases). CDR1 is SGHRS and CDR2 is YFSETQ in the germline V gene. V was clipped by 2 bases and J by 3 bases, with 21 bases between them. This CDR3 is 17 amino acids long. Here the CDR3 reads CASSFRDTGTGNYEQYF. CDR3 in DNA: TGCGCCAGCAGCTTTAGGGACACCGGGACCGGGAACTACGAGCAGTACTTC.

The sample holds one count of this clone. This chain links TRBV4-3 with TRBJ1-2; a weak D match, TRBD1 (6 bases). With 4 bases removed from V and 7 bases from J, the gap between germline ends came to 16 bases. The CDR3 loop spans 14 amino acids. CDR1 is LGHNA and CDR2 is YSLEER in the germline V gene. CDR3 nucleotide sequence: TGCGCCAGCAGCCCGGGCCAGGGGCGGTCTGGCTACACCTTC. Protein sequence: CASSPGQGRSGYTF.

The J gene is TRBJ2-1, the V gene TRBV12-2; the table assigns TRBD2, which was not confirmed against the DNA. TRBV12-2 is annotated as a pseudogene. This CDR3 has 16 amino acids. The CDR3 reads CASRLARGASYNEQFF. The CDR3 coding sequence is TGTGCAAGTCGCTTAGCGCGGGGGGCCTCCTACAATGAGCAGTTCTTC.

The V gene is TRBV7-9, the J gene TRBJ1-2, with D maybe TRBD1 (5 bases). V lost 0 bases to trimming and J lost 2 bases, with 10 bases between them. The CDR3 length is 15 residues. Germline CDR1 SEHNR, CDR2 FQNEAQ (reference sequence). In DNA, the CDR3 is TGTGCCAGCAGCTTAGCGGCAGGGCCGAACTATGGCTACACCTTC. Amino acid sequence: CASSLAAGPNYGYTF.